The 9 T cell receptor beta chains reported below all come from one sample, sequenced in a study of T cell responses to AZD1222 COVID-19 vaccine. Sequencing used immunoSEQ multiplex PCR; TCRdb keeps in-frame clones, though not all of them. The sample holds 100,000 or so clones; about nine tenths are singletons and the top ten take approximately 1.2%. The sample consisted of peripheral blood, taken on day 0 of AZD1222 vaccination. These receptors all stem from an adult in good health.

The gene calls are TRBV7-8 and TRBJ2-2; tentative D call: TRBD2 (5 bases). With 1 base removed from V and 2 bases from J, the gap between germline ends came to 8 bases. The CDR3 covers 15 residues. Germline CDR1 is SGHVS and CDR2 is FQNEAQ. This CDR3 reads CASSLGTGNTGELFF. DNA of the CDR3: TGTGCCAGCAGCTTAGGTACGGGAAACACCGGGGAGCTGTTTTTT.

This clone was picked up a small number of times. V is TRBV5-4 and J is TRBJ2-1; tentatively, D is TRBD1 (6 bases). The germline CDR1 and CDR2 sequences are SGHNT and YYREEE (reference sequence). The CDR3 covers 14 residues. Trimming took 10 bases from V and 4 from J, leaving 18 bases between them. The CDR3 nucleotides read TGTGCCTGTGACTCTACAGGGCCATACAATGAGCAGTTCTTC. Its translation is CACDSTGPYNEQFF.

This clone has just a few counts. The gene calls are TRBV10-2 and TRBJ1-3; no reliable D call. The germline CDR1 and CDR2 sequences are WSHSY and SAAADI. V was clipped by 7 bases and J by 4 bases, with 5 bases between them. The length of the CDR3 is 11 residues. The CDR3 loop is CASTAGNTIYF. The DNA of the CDR3 is TGCGCCAGCACCGCGGGAAACACCATATATTTT.

V and J are TRBV5-4 and TRBJ1-2, with D tentatively TRBD1 (6 bases). Germline-derived CDR1 and CDR2 are SGHNT and YYREEE (reference sequence). The CDR3 extends over 13 amino acids. Trimming pared 5 bases from V and 7 bases from J, leaving 15 bases between. For the CDR3, the DNA is TGTGCCAGCAGTCTCGGGGGGCAGATTGGCTACACCTTC. Translated: CASSLGGQIGYTF.

The rearrangement uses TRBV19 and TRBJ2-2; 7 nucleotides match TRBD2. The CDR3 spans 16 residues. Trimming removed 1 base from V and 5 bases from J; junction bases left unmatched: 7. The germline CDR1 and CDR2 sequences are LNHDA and SQIVND (reference sequence). CDR3 coding DNA: TGTGCCAGTAGTATAGTATCGGGGGGAAATACCGGGGAGCTGTTTTTT. It specifies CASSIVSGGNTGELFF.

This clone was seen only once. This chain links TRBV19 with TRBJ1-5; maybe TRBD1 (6 bases). Germline lookup yields CDR1 LNHDA and CDR2 SQIVND (reference sequence). The CDR3 is 18 residues long. V dropped 2 bases and J dropped 3 bases, with 20 bases sitting between them. CDR3 DNA: TGTGCCAGTAGTATACCTCCCCTGTTTGGACAGAACAATCAGCCCCAGCATTTT. Translation: CASSIPPLFGQNNQPQHF.

V usage is TRBV7-9 and J usage is TRBJ2-2; D unclear. This CDR3 comprises 15 residues. Germline CDR1 reads SEHNR; CDR2 reads FQNEAQ (reference sequence). V dropped 2 bases and J dropped 2 bases, with 9 bases sitting between them. This CDR3 reads CASSLWEPNTGELFF. CDR3 nucleotides: TGTGCCAGCAGCTTATGGGAACCTAACACCGGGGAGCTGTTTTTT. Drawing the rest from reference TRBV7-9 and TRBJ2-2, the complete variable domain is DTGVSQNPRHKITKRGQNVTFRCDPISEHNRLYWYRQTLGQGPEFLTYFQNEAQLEKSRLLSDRFSAERPKGSFSTLEIQRTEQGDSAMYLCASSLWEPNTGELFFGEGSRLTVL.

The chain employs TRBV19 and TRBJ2-1, with 8 bases identical to TRBD2. The length of the CDR3 is 17 residues. Germline CDR1 reads LNHDA; CDR2 reads SQIVND (reference sequence). J lost 8 bases, V lost 1 base, and 13 bases had no gene match. CDR3 sequence: CASSIVASGGPLDEQFF. The CDR3 DNA sequence: TGTGCCAGTAGTATAGTTGCATCGGGGGGGCCTTTGGATGAGCAGTTCTTC.

This clone was counted only a few times. The chain employs TRBV15 and TRBJ1-2; 8 bases map to TRBD1. In germline, CDR1 is LNHNV, CDR2 YYDKDF (reference sequence). J was trimmed by 6 bases and V by 0 bases; bases with no gene match: 3. The CDR3 is 14 amino acids. CDR3 residues: CATSRDRGQDGYTF. In DNA form, the CDR3 reads TGTGCCACCAGCAGAGATAGGGGACAGGATGGCTACACCTTC.